This T cell receptor (beta chain) was identified in a study of blood T cell repertoires in COVID-19. Study-level background: The samples span acute and convalescent COVID-19 from the United States, Italy and Spain. From T cells, B-cell-depleted T cells, or PBMCs came the material, which was cDNA or gDNA.

This CDR3 contains 15 residues. Per germline, CDR1 GTSNPN and CDR2 SVGIG (reference sequence). J was trimmed by 1 base and V by 4 bases; bases with no gene match: 4. TCRdb's table, derived via immunoSEQ multiplex PCR, lists solely in-frame clones and lacks some. The sample has approximately 170,000 clones; less than 90% are singletons. This TCR derives from a man aged 55 to 70 with acute or convalescent COVID-19. The chain combines TRBV30 with TRBJ2-2; TRBD1 aligns across 9 bases. Material: peripheral blood. The DNA for the CDR3 is TGTGCCTGGAACACGGGACAGGGGAACACCGGGGAGCTGTTTTTT. It encodes CAWNTGQGNTGELFF.